Below are 3 T cell receptor beta chains sequenced from a single sample in a study of blood T cell repertoires in COVID-19. Using immunoSEQ multiplex PCR, the repertoire was profiled, and TCRdb retains in-frame clones only, with some absent. The sample lists about 23,000 clones; 72% were seen once. Specimen: peripheral blood. These receptors originate from a woman of 80 years or more with acute or convalescent COVID-19.

This clone has just a few counts. This chain joins TRBV9 and TRBJ1-5; unclear D gene. Germline CDR1 reads SGDLS; CDR2 reads YYNGEE. With 0 bases removed from V and 0 bases from J, the gap between germline ends came to 7 bases. CDR3 length: 15 residues. CDR3 in amino acids: CASSVDGYSNQPQHF. As DNA, the CDR3 is TGTGCCAGCAGCGTAGACGGTTATAGCAATCAGCCCCAGCATTTT.

There are a few counts of this clone. This CDR3 is CASMPLLGGAGELFF. CDR3 nucleotide sequence: TGTGCCAGTATGCCACTCTTGGGGGGGGCCGGGGAGCTGTTTTTT. The chain couples TRBV19 to TRBJ2-2, with 7 positions matching TRBD2. V shed 7 bases, J shed 6 bases, and the junction held 11 bases outside the gene matches. The CDR3 runs 15 residues. CDR1 is LNHDA, CDR2 SQIVND, per germline (reference sequence).

The chain employs TRBV9 and TRBJ2-5, with 11 bases that match TRBD2. CDR1 is SGDLS, CDR2 YYNGEE, per germline. The CDR3 runs to 14 residues. Trimming took 4 bases from V and 4 from J; bases not matched to a gene: 3. DNA for the CDR3: TGTGCCAGCAGCCCGGGACTAGCGGTAGAGACCCAGTACTTC. As protein: CASSPGLAVETQYF.